This T cell receptor (beta chain) came from a study of T cell clusters in autoimmune cytopenias. Overall study findings and caveats: TRB repertoire shifts in secondary cytopenia and chronic lymphocytic leukemia mostly reflected lymphoma, not autoimmunity.

As regards this clonotype: Its antigen is not identified.

This CDR3 comprises 12 residues. Germline CDR1 reads LNHDA; CDR2 reads SQIVND (reference sequence). Multiplex touch-down PCR amplified TRB using TRB-A and TRB-B pools in one tube. TCRdb re-called the multiplex PCR reads, yielding one record per CDR3 amino acid sequence without DNA. The sample includes 7,000 to 7,500 distinct CDR3 sequences. Roughly 38,000 genome equivalents of blood DNA were amplified for TRB. These data are also associated with another study on T cell repertoires in aging, cancer and after chemotherapy. As reported in that work: Compared with age-matched healthy donors, untreated hematological or solid cancer patients showed higher blood TCR clonality.

J is TRBJ1-1 and V is TRBV19. Sequenced input: peripheral blood. This clonotype was sampled from a human donor in good health. CDR3 sequence reads: CASSNRYGEAFF.